Listed below are T cell receptor beta chains from one sample, sequenced in a study of blood T cell repertoires in COVID-19. Sequencing used immunoSEQ multiplex PCR; TCRdb keeps in-frame clones, though not all of them. This table holds hundreds of thousands of clones, around nine tenths found once. Sequenced sample: peripheral blood. The receptors originated from a woman in her 70s with COVID-19, enrolled during active disease. Each CDR3 is given with its conserved first and last residue. A D gene is named only where the DNA matches it firmly. A row's size may be missing; if present it is once, few, many or a size class.

CDR3nt: TGTGCCAGCAGTCCCCGGCCGGGACAAAATACTAAAAGCTCTGGAAACACCATATATTTT
CDR3aa: CASSPRPGQNTKSSGNTIYF
j_gene: TRBJ1-3
d_gene: NA
v_gene: TRBV28
abundance: once

CDR3nt: TGTGCCAGCAGCGAACCCGCAGGAGGGGTCCTGTCTGGAAACACCATATATTTT
CDR3aa: CASSEPAGGVLSGNTIYF
j_gene: TRBJ1-3
d_gene: NA
v_gene: TRBV9
abundance: NA

CDR3nt: TGTGCCAGCAGCTCCGGGGGAGGGATCACTGAAGCTTTCTTT
CDR3aa: CASSSGGGITEAFF
j_gene: TRBJ1-1
d_gene: NA
v_gene: TRBV11-2
abundance: NA

CDR3nt: TGTGCCAGCAGAGGGGGGGGTTCCTACGAGCAGTACTTC
CDR3aa: CASRGGGSYEQYF
j_gene: TRBJ2-7
d_gene: NA
v_gene: TRBV2
abundance: NA

CDR3nt: TGCGCCAGCAGCCAAGGTCTAGGACTAGTCTACGAGCAGTACTTC
CDR3aa: CASSQGLGLVYEQYF
j_gene: TRBJ2-7
d_gene: TRBD2
v_gene: TRBV4-3
abundance: few

CDR3nt: TGCGCCAGCAGCTTCTCGAGGTCTAGCGGTAGCACAGATACGCAGTATTTT
CDR3aa: CASSFSRSSGSTDTQYF
j_gene: TRBJ2-3
d_gene: TRBD2
v_gene: TRBV5-1
abundance: NA

CDR3nt: TGTGCCAGCAGCTCACAGGGGAGGACTGAAGCTTTCTTT
CDR3aa: CASSSQGRTEAFF
j_gene: TRBJ1-1
d_gene: TRBD1
v_gene: TRBV2
abundance: NA

CDR3nt: TGCGCCAGCAGCATCGACAGGTTCAATGAGCAGTTCTTC
CDR3aa: CASSIDRFNEQFF
j_gene: TRBJ2-1
d_gene: NA
v_gene: TRBV5-1
abundance: NA

CDR3nt: TGTGCCTGGAGTGGGGGACAGGCCCCTAGTGAGCCCCAGCATTTT
CDR3aa: CAWSGGQAPSEPQHF
j_gene: TRBJ1-5
d_gene: TRBD1
v_gene: TRBV30
abundance: NA

CDR3nt: TGTGCCAGCAGCTTAGACACAGGGATGGGGGGAAACACCATATATTTT
CDR3aa: CASSLDTGMGGNTIYF
j_gene: TRBJ1-3
d_gene: NA
v_gene: TRBV7-2
abundance: NA

CDR3nt: TGTGCCAGCAGCCAAGATGGGGAGGCCCCTCCGTACAATGAGCAGTTCTTC
CDR3aa: CASSQDGEAPPYNEQFF
j_gene: TRBJ2-1
d_gene: NA
v_gene: TRBV3-1/TRBV3-2
abundance: once

CDR3nt: TGTGCCAGCAGAGACAGGGGTTACGAGCAGTACTTC
CDR3aa: CASRDRGYEQYF
j_gene: TRBJ2-7
d_gene: TRBD1
v_gene: TRBV2
abundance: NA

CDR3nt: TGTGCCAGCAGCTCGTTTCAGGGGGCCGGGGATACGCAGTATTTT
CDR3aa: CASSSFQGAGDTQYF
j_gene: TRBJ2-3
d_gene: TRBD1
v_gene: TRBV5-4
abundance: NA

CDR3nt: TGTGCCTGGAGGAGAGGGGGGGCCCGAGGGAATTCACCCCTCCACTTT
CDR3aa: CAWRRGGARGNSPLHF
j_gene: TRBJ1-6
d_gene: NA
v_gene: TRBV30
abundance: NA

CDR3nt: TGTGCCAGCAGCTTGGGACAGAACTACGAGCAGTACTTC
CDR3aa: CASSLGQNYEQYF
j_gene: TRBJ2-7
d_gene: NA
v_gene: TRBV5-4
abundance: once

CDR3nt: TGTGCCAGCAGCTTAGTCCCCGGGTGGAGTTATGGCTACACCTTC
CDR3aa: CASSLVPGWSYGYTF
j_gene: TRBJ1-2
d_gene: NA
v_gene: TRBV7-2
abundance: NA

CDR3nt: TGCGCCAGCAGCCCAGGCTATGGCTACACCTTC
CDR3aa: CASSPGYGYTF
j_gene: TRBJ1-2
d_gene: NA
v_gene: TRBV5-1
abundance: NA

CDR3nt: TGTGCCAGCTCCGGACAGGGGGTTGACTATGGCTACACCTTC
CDR3aa: CASSGQGVDYGYTF
j_gene: TRBJ1-2
d_gene: TRBD1
v_gene: TRBV18
abundance: NA

CDR3nt: TGTGCCATCAGTGAGTCAACAGGGGACCACTATGGCTACACCTTC
CDR3aa: CAISESTGDHYGYTF
j_gene: TRBJ1-2
d_gene: TRBD1
v_gene: TRBV10-3
abundance: NA

CDR3nt: TGTGCCAGCAGTTTCACAGGGGCCCCCTACGAGCAGTACTTC
CDR3aa: CASSFTGAPYEQYF
j_gene: TRBJ2-7
d_gene: TRBD1
v_gene: TRBV27
abundance: NA

CDR3nt: TGCGCCAGCAGCACTGGACAGGGAGTGACCTACGAGCAGTACTTC
CDR3aa: CASSTGQGVTYEQYF
j_gene: TRBJ2-7
d_gene: TRBD1
v_gene: TRBV5-1
abundance: NA

CDR3nt: TGCGCCAGCAGAGTGGACAGGAACAATGAGCAGTTCTTC
CDR3aa: CASRVDRNNEQFF
j_gene: TRBJ2-1
d_gene: TRBD1
v_gene: TRBV5-1
abundance: NA

CDR3nt: TGTGCCAGCAGCGTAGGGGCAAAGAACCCCACAGATACGCAGTATTTT
CDR3aa: CASSVGAKNPTDTQYF
j_gene: TRBJ2-3
d_gene: NA
v_gene: TRBV9
abundance: NA

CDR3nt: TGTGCCATCAGCGCGACCCCCCGCGGGGAGCAGTACTTC
CDR3aa: CAISATPRGEQYF
j_gene: TRBJ2-7
d_gene: NA
v_gene: TRBV10-3
abundance: NA

CDR3nt: TGTGCCACCAGTGATCTGTACACAGATACGCAGTATTTT
CDR3aa: CATSDLYTDTQYF
j_gene: TRBJ2-3
d_gene: NA
v_gene: TRBV24-1
abundance: NA

CDR3nt: TGTGCCAGCAGTTTCCGCTTTGGACTAGCGGATACGCAGTATTTT
CDR3aa: CASSFRFGLADTQYF
j_gene: TRBJ2-3
d_gene: TRBD2
v_gene: TRBV27
abundance: NA

CDR3nt: TGCAGCGTTGAATCGGTGCAGGGGGCATCGGGCTACACCTTC
CDR3aa: CSVESVQGASGYTF
j_gene: TRBJ1-2
d_gene: TRBD1
v_gene: TRBV29-1
abundance: NA

CDR3nt: TGCGCCAGCAGCCGACAGGGGCCTAGGCGTGGCGATAATTCACCCCTCCACTTT
CDR3aa: CASSRQGPRRGDNSPLHF
j_gene: TRBJ1-6
d_gene: TRBD1
v_gene: TRBV5-1
abundance: NA

CDR3nt: TGTGCCTGGAGTATCCCAGGGGCTGCAGGAGAGACCCAGTACTTC
CDR3aa: CAWSIPGAAGETQYF
j_gene: TRBJ2-5
d_gene: NA
v_gene: TRBV30
abundance: NA

CDR3nt: TGTGCCAGCAGTACCTACAGGGGGGTGGGTCAGGAGCAGTACTTC
CDR3aa: CASSTYRGVGQEQYF
j_gene: TRBJ2-7
d_gene: TRBD1
v_gene: TRBV27
abundance: NA

CDR3nt: TGTGCCAGCAGACCCCCCGGGGATGGGACAGATACGCAGTATTTT
CDR3aa: CASRPPGDGTDTQYF
j_gene: TRBJ2-3
d_gene: NA
v_gene: TRBV6-6
abundance: NA

CDR3nt: TGCGCCAGCAGTCCGCTAGCGGGGGGCAACACCGGGGAGCTGTTTTTT
CDR3aa: CASSPLAGGNTGELFF
j_gene: TRBJ2-2
d_gene: TRBD2
v_gene: TRBV5-1
abundance: NA

CDR3nt: TGCGCCAGCAGCTTGGCCGGTGTGATTGGAGGAGAGACCCAGTACTTC
CDR3aa: CASSLAGVIGGETQYF
j_gene: TRBJ2-5
d_gene: NA
v_gene: TRBV5-1
abundance: once

CDR3nt: TGCGCCAGCAGCCGCTCGGACGACAGGGGGACTTTCTTT
CDR3aa: CASSRSDDRGTFF
j_gene: TRBJ1-1
d_gene: TRBD1
v_gene: TRBV5-1
abundance: NA

CDR3nt: TGTGCCAGCAGTTCTTTCAGGGGTTCCTATAATTCACCCCTCCACTTT
CDR3aa: CASSSFRGSYNSPLHF
j_gene: TRBJ1-6
d_gene: NA
v_gene: TRBV27
abundance: few

CDR3nt: TGCGCCAGCAGCTTGACGACAGGGCTTGAGCAGTTCTTC
CDR3aa: CASSLTTGLEQFF
j_gene: TRBJ2-1
d_gene: TRBD1
v_gene: TRBV5-1
abundance: NA

CDR3nt: TGTGCCAGCACCGGGAAAGACAGGGGGTTCTACGAGCAGTACTTC
CDR3aa: CASTGKDRGFYEQYF
j_gene: TRBJ2-7
d_gene: TRBD1
v_gene: TRBV28
abundance: NA

CDR3nt: TGTGCCAGCGGACGACAGGGTGACACTGAAGCTTTCTTT
CDR3aa: CASGRQGDTEAFF
j_gene: TRBJ1-1
d_gene: TRBD1
v_gene: TRBV7-3
abundance: NA

CDR3nt: TGTGCCAGCAGCAACGAAGACAGACCCTATGGCTACACCTTC
CDR3aa: CASSNEDRPYGYTF
j_gene: TRBJ1-2
d_gene: NA
v_gene: TRBV21-1
abundance: NA

CDR3nt: TGTGCCAGCACCAAGCCCCTCGGACAAACAGAGACCCAGTACTTC
CDR3aa: CASTKPLGQTETQYF
j_gene: TRBJ2-5
d_gene: NA
v_gene: TRBV28
abundance: NA

CDR3nt: TGTGCCAGCAGTGAAGCCAAGACAGGGGAGAAAAATCAGCCCCAGCATTTT
CDR3aa: CASSEAKTGEKNQPQHF
j_gene: TRBJ1-5
d_gene: TRBD1
v_gene: TRBV6-1
abundance: NA

CDR3nt: TGTGCCATCAGTCAGGGGCTGGGGCAGTTCTTC
CDR3aa: CAISQGLGQFF
j_gene: TRBJ2-1
d_gene: NA
v_gene: TRBV10-3
abundance: NA

CDR3nt: TGTGCCAGCAGTGTTACCCCCTTGGTTAGTGGCTACACCTTC
CDR3aa: CASSVTPLVSGYTF
j_gene: TRBJ1-2
d_gene: NA
v_gene: TRBV6-1
abundance: NA

CDR3nt: TGTGCCAGCAGACCCCCCGGGGGGGATCAGCCCCAGCATTTT
CDR3aa: CASRPPGGDQPQHF
j_gene: TRBJ1-5
d_gene: NA
v_gene: TRBV6-5
abundance: NA

CDR3nt: TGTGCCAGCCGCAGGTGGGCAGCGAACACCGGGGAGCTGTTTTTT
CDR3aa: CASRRWAANTGELFF
j_gene: TRBJ2-2
d_gene: NA
v_gene: TRBV6-4
abundance: NA

CDR3nt: TGCAGTGCTTTTACTAGCTACGAGCAGTACTTC
CDR3aa: CSAFTSYEQYF
j_gene: TRBJ2-7
d_gene: NA
v_gene: TRBV20-1
abundance: NA